Described below is a single TCR beta chain sequence and its context. Its antigen is still unknown. Germline assignment: CDR1 MGHRA and CDR2 YSYEKL. The ends lost 3 bases at V and 6 bases at J; junction bases unmatched: 7. The CDR3 is 16 amino acids. The sample belongs to a study of siplizumab effects on memory and regulatory T cells. TCRdb's table, derived via immunoSEQ multiplex PCR, lists solely in-frame clones and lacks some. This table has roughly 100,000 clones, around nine tenths appearing once. Study results and caveats: Unstimulated subsets captured only a minor fraction of alloreactive clones. With siplizumab, Treg-derived clones averaged about 69% of mappable alloreactive CD4+ clones, versus 26.9% in controls. Suppression by proliferating Tregs derived from siplizumab cultures was not verified. Naive T cells appeared more diverse than memory cells and seemed to be major alloresponse contributors.

This sequence originates from a human donor in good health. The sample comprised CD4+ T cells sorted from blood. The chain carries TRBV4-1 and TRBJ2-1; 11 positions match TRBD2. CDR3 in DNA: TGCGCCAGCAGCCATTCACTAGCGGGAGAATCCAATGAGCAGTTCTTC. Translating it yields CASSHSLAGESNEQFF.